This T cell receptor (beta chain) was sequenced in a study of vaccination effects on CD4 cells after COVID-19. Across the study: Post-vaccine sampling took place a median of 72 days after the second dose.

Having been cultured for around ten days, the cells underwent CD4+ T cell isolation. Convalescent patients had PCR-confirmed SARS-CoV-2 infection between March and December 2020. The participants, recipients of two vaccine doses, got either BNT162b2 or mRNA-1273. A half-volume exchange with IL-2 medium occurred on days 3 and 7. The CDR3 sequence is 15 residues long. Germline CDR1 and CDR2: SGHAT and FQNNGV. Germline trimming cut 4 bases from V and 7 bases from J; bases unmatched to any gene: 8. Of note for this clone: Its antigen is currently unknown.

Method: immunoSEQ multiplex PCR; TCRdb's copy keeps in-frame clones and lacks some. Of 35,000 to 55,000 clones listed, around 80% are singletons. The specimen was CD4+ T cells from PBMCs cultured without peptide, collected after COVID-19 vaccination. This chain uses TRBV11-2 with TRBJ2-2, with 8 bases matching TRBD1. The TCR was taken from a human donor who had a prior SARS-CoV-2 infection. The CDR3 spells CASSSTGGPVGELFF. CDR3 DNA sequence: TGTGCCAGCAGCTCAACAGGGGGTCCGGTCGGGGAGCTGTTTTTT.